The TCR beta chain under discussion was sequenced for a study of regulatory T cells in long-lasting Graves disease. Study-level information: Freshly diagnosed Graves' patients had used antithyroid drugs for under 3 months.

Specified time point: newly diagnosed GD, antithyroid drugs for less than 3 months. There was RNA extracted from PBMCs, and the TCR library was made from it. Recruitment took place at an endocrinology department in Xi'an, China. CDR3 size: 17 residues. V gave up 4 bases and J gave up 5 bases, with 24 bases separating them. Germline V gives CDR1 SGDLS, CDR2 YYNGEE. In building TCR beta libraries, iRepertoire HTBI primers were used together with Arm-PCR of CDR3 regions. TCRdb used MiXCR to reprocess the multiplex PCR reads, holding one entry per CDR3 protein. The table shows 350,000 to 550,000 distinct CDR3 sequences, with less than 20% occurring only once. These sequences were also reported in another study, on T cells in Graves' hyperthyroidism and ophthalmopathy.

This specimen was peripheral blood mononuclear cells (PBMCs), taken at new diagnosis, from a patient treated with antithyroid drugs. The genes are TRBV9 and TRBJ2-5; D not certain. The receptor was derived from a woman younger than 35 with Graves disease. As DNA, the CDR3 is TGTGCCAGCAGCCCGGGCCAGAGTTTCTATCGTGCGGAGACCCAGTACTTC. It translates to CASSPGQSFYRAETQYF.